These 14 T cell receptor beta chains came from one sample sequenced in a study of T cells in women clearing cervical HPV infection. The protocol was immunoSEQ multiplex PCR, while the TCRdb copy is restricted to in-frame clones and leaves out a portion. In total, the table holds around 30,000 clones. The sequenced sample consisted of blood buffy coat. These TCRs come from a woman between 18 and 70 years old with a cervical HPV16 infection that either progressed to CIN3+ or cleared (not recorded which).

Worth noting for this clone: The read gets to within 3 residues of the CDR3 end, and the germline J gene fills in the rest. J is TRBJ1-2 and V is TRBV7-2; 9 positions match TRBD1. Germline V gene lookup returns CDR1 SGHTA and CDR2 FQGNSA. The CDR3 is 13 residues long. Trimming cost V 5 bases and J 6 bases; bases outside gene matches: 4. CDR3 DNA (partial): TGTGCCAGCAGCCCCGGGACAGGGAATGGC. Its protein is CASSPGTGNG. The complete CDR3 reads CASSPGTGNGYTF.

Concerning this clone itself: The read ends 3 residues early relative to the CDR3; the germline J gene fills the gap. The V call is TRBV6-2 or TRBV6-3, the J call TRBJ1-4; 7 nucleotides agree with TRBD1. The V gene's germline CDR1 is MNHEY and CDR2 SVGEGT. This CDR3 contains 15 residues. This chain's CDR3 is CASSVRDRDNSPLFF. The sequenced CDR3 bases are TGTGCCAGCAGTGTCCGGGACAGAGATAATTCACCA.

This chain's CDR3 is CASSTPGQDVFGQYF. CDR3 bases read: TGTGCCAGTAGTACTCCAGGACAGGACGTCTTTGGT. V and J are TRBV19 and TRBJ2-4; 7 positions agree with TRBD1. Sequencing ends 3 residues short of the CDR3 end; the germline J gene provides the rest. CDR1 and CDR2 (germline): LNHDA, SQIVND (reference sequence). The CDR3 totals 15 residues.

With respect to this clone: From the germline J gene comes the end of the CDR3, since the read stops 3 residues before it. The chain is built from TRBV6-2 or TRBV6-3 and TRBJ2-2; the match to TRBD2 covers 10 bases. CDR3 length equals 15 residues. Germline trimming cut 2 bases from V and 7 bases from J; bases unmatched to any gene: 4. CDR1 MNHEY and CDR2 SVGEGT come from the germline V gene. CDR3 DNA, as far as it was read: TGTGCCAGCAGTTACCCCCCTAGCGGGAGCGGGGAG. This gives the protein CASSYPPSGSGE. The entire CDR3 protein reads CASSYPPSGSGELFF.

To note about this clone: The read comes to an end 3 residues before the CDR3 does, leaving the germline J gene to fill in the end. This chain connects TRBV30 to TRBJ2-2; D is possibly TRBD2 (6 bases). Germline V gene sequence: CDR1 GTSNPN, CDR2 SVGIG (reference sequence). The ends were cut back, 8 bases at V and 5 bases at J, with 12 bases in the middle. The CDR3 spans 12 residues. CDR3 loop: CAGGPGTGELFF. CDR3 bases read: TGTGCCGGAGGGCCGGGGACCGGGGAG.

A note on this clone: The read finishes 3 residues shy of the CDR3 end, and the germline J gene is used to complete it. The chain combines TRBV14 with TRBJ2-5, with D perhaps TRBD1 (6 bases). Germline CDR1 reads SGHDN; CDR2 reads FVKESK. The V and J ends lost 5 bases and 4 bases respectively, with 11 bases between them. This CDR3 is 13 amino acids long. The CDR3 protein is CASSETGSETQYF. The sequenced CDR3 bases are TGTGCCAGCAGCGAAACAGGGTCAGAGACC.

Regarding this clone: Sequencing ends 3 residues short of the CDR3 end; the germline J gene provides the rest. The gene calls are TRBV12-3 or TRBV12-4 and TRBJ2-7; TRBD2 agrees at 10 bases. The CDR3 runs to 15 residues. The V segment lost 7 bases and the J segment 4 bases; nucleotides outside the gene matches: 10. CDR3 DNA (partial): TGTGCCAGCACGGCTAGCGGGAGAGTTGGTTACGAG. Its protein product is CASTASGRVGYE. The whole CDR3 reads CASTASGRVGYEQYF.

With respect to this clone: The read ends 3 residues before the CDR3 terminus; that terminus is restored from the germline J gene. This chain joins TRBV13 and TRBJ1-1; D gene ambiguous. V lost 5 bases and J lost 6, with 13 bases in between. CDR3 size: 13 residues. Germline V gene lookup returns CDR1 PRHDT and CDR2 FYEKMQ (reference sequence). Partial CDR3 DNA: TGTGCCAGCAGCCCCTACCGGGTAGCTGAA. This translates into CASSPYRVAE. The complete CDR3 sequence is CASSPYRVAEAFF.

About this clone itself: Read coverage stops 3 residues before the CDR3 terminus; the germline J gene supplies the remainder. The chain carries TRBV7-2 and TRBJ2-1; TRBD1 is a possible D gene (5 bases). CDR1 is SGHTA, CDR2 FQGNSA, per germline. Trimming took off 7 bases at V and 9 bases at J, with 16 bases between the two ends. The CDR3 has 13 residues. CDR3 protein: CASTPHLRGEQFF. The sequenced part of the CDR3 DNA is TGTGCCAGCACCCCGCATCTTAGGGGTGAG.

Note on this clone: With the read ending 3 residues before the CDR3 end, the germline J gene is used to fill in that end. The chain couples TRBV5-4 to TRBJ2-1; 8 bases are a match to TRBD2. CDR1 is SGHNT and CDR2 is YYREEE in the germline V gene (reference sequence). With V trimmed by 5 bases and J by 5 bases, 9 bases remained unmatched. The CDR3 consists of 15 residues. CDR3 residues: CASRTGQREHNEQFF. The part of the CDR3 DNA that was read is TGTGCCAGCAGGACGGGCCAGCGGGAGCACAATGAG.

About this clone itself: The read ends 3 residues early relative to the CDR3; the germline J gene fills the gap. The chain employs TRBV20-1 and TRBJ2-3; tentatively, D is TRBD1 (6 bases). In germline, CDR1 is DFQATT, CDR2 SNEGSKA (reference sequence). The CDR3 has 15 amino acids. This CDR3 reads CSAKTEDSEVGTQYF. The covered CDR3 bases are TGCAGTGCTAAAACTGAGGACAGTGAGGTTGGGACG.

On this clone: The read finishes 3 residues shy of the CDR3 end, and the germline J gene is used to complete it. Other DNA sequences in this sample translate to the same CDR3. V and J are TRBV29-1 and TRBJ1-2, with 10 nucleotides matching TRBD1. Germline assignment: CDR1 SQVTM and CDR2 ANQGSEA. This CDR3 has 15 amino acids. The CDR3 loop reads CSAPAGTGVYIGYTF. The DNA read from the CDR3 is TGCAGCGCACCCGCCGGGACAGGGGTTTATATAGGA.

To note about this clone: The read ends 3 residues before the CDR3 terminus; that terminus is restored from the germline J gene. The rearrangement uses TRBV30 and TRBJ2-1; TRBD2 might be the D (6 bases). Per the germline V gene, CDR1 is GTSNPN and CDR2 is SVGIG (reference sequence). The length of the CDR3 is 14 residues. Trimming removed 0 bases from V and 1 base from J, with 7 bases in between. The CDR3 bases that were read are TGTGCCTGGAGTGTGCGGGGATCCTACAATGAG. This gives the protein CAWSVRGSYNE. The whole CDR3 protein is CAWSVRGSYNEQFF.

On this clone itself: The missing CDR3 end, 3 residues past where the read stops, is filled in from the germline J gene. The V and J genes are TRBV28 and TRBJ2-1; D remains ambiguous. Germline values: CDR1 MDHEN, CDR2 SYDVKM. V was pared by 1 base and J by 2 bases, with 6 bases between. The CDR3 totals 14 residues. CDR3 amino acids: CASSLYSPYNEQFF. Incomplete CDR3 DNA: TGTGCCAGCAGTTTATACTCACCCTACAATGAG.